This T cell receptor beta chain was captured in a study of T and B cells in COVID-19 patients. Looking at the study overall: Active-infection patients were older, median roughly 67 years, than recovered patients, median about 32 years. Study outcomes and limitations: At recovery TRB diversity and richness exceeded healthy donors, after highly clonal active COVID-19 repertoires.

From blood, about 240-550 ng of genomic DNA served as TRB template. TRB rearrangements were amplified by multiplex PCR with BIOMED2 TRB-A/B primers. A single record per CDR3 protein comes from TCRdb applying MiXCR to the multiplex PCR reads. The sample carries 7,500 to 9,500 distinct CDR3 sequences, under 30% recorded once. In this sample, this clonotype turned up a few times. Its specificity is unknown. This receptor was identified in a human donor who had recovered from COVID-19. The sequencing sample was made of blood.

Here the CDR3 reads CASSLGPNTEAFF. CDR3 bases: TGTGCCAGCAGCCTAGGGCCCAACACTGAAGCTTTCTTT. The chain joins TRBV5-4 to TRBJ1-1; D gene uncertain. Germline V gives CDR1 SGHNT, CDR2 YYREEE (reference sequence). V gave up 4 bases and J gave up 2 bases, with 9 bases separating them. CDR3 length: 13 residues.